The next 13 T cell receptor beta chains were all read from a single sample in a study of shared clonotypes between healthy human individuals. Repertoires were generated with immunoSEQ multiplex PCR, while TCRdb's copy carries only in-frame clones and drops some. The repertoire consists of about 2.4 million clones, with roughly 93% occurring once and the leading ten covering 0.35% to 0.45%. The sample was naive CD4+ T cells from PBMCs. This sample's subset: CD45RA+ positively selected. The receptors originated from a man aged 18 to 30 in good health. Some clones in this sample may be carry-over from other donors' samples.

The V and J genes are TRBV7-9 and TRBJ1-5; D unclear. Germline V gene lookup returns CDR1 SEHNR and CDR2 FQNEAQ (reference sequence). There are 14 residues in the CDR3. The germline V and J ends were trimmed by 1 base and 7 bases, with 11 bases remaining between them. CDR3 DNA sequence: TGTGCCAGCAGCTTAGAGAAGGGTGGCCAGCCCCAGCATTTT. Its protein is CASSLEKGGQPQHF. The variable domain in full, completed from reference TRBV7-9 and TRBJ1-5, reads DTGVSQNPRHKITKRGQNVTFRCDPISEHNRLYWYRQTLGQGPEFLTYFQNEAQLEKSRLLSDRFSAERPKGSFSTLEIQRTEQGDSAMYLCASSLEKGGQPQHFGDGTRLSIL.

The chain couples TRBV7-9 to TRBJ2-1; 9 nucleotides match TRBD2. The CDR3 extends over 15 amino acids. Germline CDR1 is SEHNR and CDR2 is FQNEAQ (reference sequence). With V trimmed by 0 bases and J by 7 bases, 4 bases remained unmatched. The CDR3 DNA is TGTGCCAGCAGCTTAGCGGGACTAGCAGGGAATGAGCAGTTCTTC. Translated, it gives CASSLAGLAGNEQFF.

In nucleotides, the CDR3 is TGCGCCAGCAGCTCAGTGGTCTTCAATGAGCAGTTCTTC. This translates into CASSSVVFNEQFF. This sequence joins TRBV5-1 and TRBJ2-1; D ambiguous. Trimming pared 3 bases from V and 6 bases from J, leaving 10 bases between. Germline CDR1 is SGHRS and CDR2 is YFSETQ. This CDR3 spans 13 amino acids.

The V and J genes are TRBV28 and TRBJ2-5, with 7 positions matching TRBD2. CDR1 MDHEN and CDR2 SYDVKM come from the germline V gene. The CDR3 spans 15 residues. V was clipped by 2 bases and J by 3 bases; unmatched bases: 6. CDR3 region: CASSLSGVAKETQYF. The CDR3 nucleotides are TGTGCCAGCAGTTTAAGCGGGGTGGCCAAAGAGACCCAGTACTTC.

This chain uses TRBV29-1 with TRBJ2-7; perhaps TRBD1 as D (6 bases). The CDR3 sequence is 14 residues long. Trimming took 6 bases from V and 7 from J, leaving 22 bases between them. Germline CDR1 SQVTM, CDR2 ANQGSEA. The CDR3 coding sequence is TGCAGCGTGACCCCCGGGACACCTCCGAGGGAGCAGTACTTC. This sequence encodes CSVTPGTPPREQYF.

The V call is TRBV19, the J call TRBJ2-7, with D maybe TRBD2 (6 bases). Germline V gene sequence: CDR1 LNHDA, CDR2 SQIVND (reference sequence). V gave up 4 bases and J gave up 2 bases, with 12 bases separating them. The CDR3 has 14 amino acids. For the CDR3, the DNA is TGTGCCAGTAGTAAAGGGACTGGAACCTACGAGCAGTACTTC. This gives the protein CASSKGTGTYEQYF.

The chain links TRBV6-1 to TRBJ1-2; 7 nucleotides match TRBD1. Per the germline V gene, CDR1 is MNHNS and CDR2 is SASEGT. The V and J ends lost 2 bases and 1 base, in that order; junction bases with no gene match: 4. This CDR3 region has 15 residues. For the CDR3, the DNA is TGTGCCAGCAGTGAATCGGGACAGCTTAACTATGGCTACACCTTC. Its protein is CASSESGQLNYGYTF.

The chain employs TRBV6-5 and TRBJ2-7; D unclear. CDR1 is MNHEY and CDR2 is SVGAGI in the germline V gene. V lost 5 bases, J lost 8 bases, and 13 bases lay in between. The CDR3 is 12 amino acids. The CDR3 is CASSPPLAQQYF. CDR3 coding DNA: TGTGCCAGCAGTCCCCCATTAGCTCAGCAGTACTTC.

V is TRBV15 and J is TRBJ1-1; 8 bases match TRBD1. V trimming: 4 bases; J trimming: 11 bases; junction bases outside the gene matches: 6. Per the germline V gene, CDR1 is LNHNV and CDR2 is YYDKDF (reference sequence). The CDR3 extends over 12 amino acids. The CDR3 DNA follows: TGTGCCACCAGCACCCGGACAGGGCGGGCTTTCTTT. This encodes CATSTRTGRAFF.

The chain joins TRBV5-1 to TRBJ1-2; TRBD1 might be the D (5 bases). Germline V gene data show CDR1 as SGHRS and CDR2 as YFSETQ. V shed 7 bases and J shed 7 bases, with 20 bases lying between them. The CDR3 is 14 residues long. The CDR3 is CASDGSGAESGYTF. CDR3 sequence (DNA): TGCGCCAGCGATGGTAGCGGGGCGGAGAGTGGCTACACCTTC.

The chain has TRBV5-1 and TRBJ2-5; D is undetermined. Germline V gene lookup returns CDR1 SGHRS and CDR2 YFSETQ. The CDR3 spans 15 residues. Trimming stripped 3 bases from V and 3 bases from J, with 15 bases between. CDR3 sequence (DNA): TGCGCCAGCAGCTCCGAAGGGTGGGAAAAAGAGACCCAGTACTTC. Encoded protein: CASSSEGWEKETQYF.

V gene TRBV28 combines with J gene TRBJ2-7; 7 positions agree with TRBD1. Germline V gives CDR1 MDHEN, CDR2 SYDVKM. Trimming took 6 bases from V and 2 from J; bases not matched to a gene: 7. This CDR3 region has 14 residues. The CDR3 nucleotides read TGTGCCAGCAGCACCTATCAGGGGGCCTACGAGCAGTACTTC. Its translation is CASSTYQGAYEQYF.

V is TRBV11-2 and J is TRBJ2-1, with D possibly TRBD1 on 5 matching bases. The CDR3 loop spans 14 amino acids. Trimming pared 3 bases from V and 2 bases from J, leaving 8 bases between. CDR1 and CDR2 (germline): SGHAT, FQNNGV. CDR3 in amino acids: CASSFGQAYNEQFF. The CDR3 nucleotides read TGTGCCAGCAGCTTCGGACAAGCCTACAATGAGCAGTTCTTC.